These 27 T cell receptor beta chains share one sample of origin, sequenced in a study of cytomegalovirus exposure and HLA in healthy donors. Amplification used 60 Vbeta primers and 13 Jbeta primers. TCRdb's copy holds only in-frame clones and misses some; the assay was immunoSEQ multiplex PCR. The sample contains under 50,000 clones, about nine tenths of which appear only once. Sequencing was carried out using PBMCs. The receptors stem from a middle-aged woman in good health and CMV-seropositive.

The chain joins TRBV13 to TRBJ1-2; 8 bases are shared with TRBD1. The CDR3 sequence is 14 residues long. The ends lost 0 bases at V and 7 bases at J; junction bases unmatched: 4. Germline V gene lookup returns CDR1 PRHDT and CDR2 FYEKMQ (reference sequence). The CDR3 region has the DNA TGTGCCAGCAGCTTAGGCCGAACAGGGGGTGGCTACACCTTC. The encoded protein is CASSLGRTGGGYTF.

V gene TRBV7-9 combines with J gene TRBJ2-7, with 7 bases aligning to TRBD2. Per germline, CDR1 SEHNR and CDR2 FQNEAQ (reference sequence). The CDR3 contains 15 residues. The V gene end was trimmed by 3 bases and the J gene end by 5 bases; junction bases not matched to a gene: 10. The CDR3 region is CASSLALADADEQYF. The CDR3 DNA sequence: TGTGCCAGCAGCTTGGCCCTAGCGGATGCTGACGAGCAGTACTTC.

This rearrangement joins TRBV5-1 to TRBJ2-4; tentative D call: TRBD2 (6 bases). The CDR3 runs to 14 residues. Germline V CDR1 and CDR2: SGHRS, YFSETQ. The ends were cut back, 0 bases at V and 8 bases at J, with 12 bases in the middle. CDR3 bases: TGCGCCAGCAGCTTGGGGGGGGTCAGTGACATTCAGTACTTC. This sequence encodes CASSLGGVSDIQYF. Supplemented by reference TRBV5-1 and TRBJ2-4, the full variable domain reads KAGVTQTPRYLIKTRGQQVTLSCSPISGHRSVSWYQQTPGQGLQFLFEYFSETQRNKGNFPGRFSGRQFSNSRSEMNVSTLELGDSALYLCASSLGGVSDIQYFGAGTRLSVL.

This sequence joins TRBV7-3 and TRBJ1-5; the D is unclear. Deletions cut 5 bases from V and 5 bases from J, with 10 bases between. From germline, CDR1 is SGHTA and CDR2 FQGTGA. This CDR3 is 13 amino acids long. CDR3 amino acids: CASSTREYQPQHF. The DNA of the CDR3 is TGTGCCAGCAGCACCCGGGAGTATCAGCCCCAGCATTTT.

The V and J genes are TRBV5-1 and TRBJ2-5, with 7 bases matching TRBD1. Germline V gene lookup returns CDR1 SGHRS and CDR2 YFSETQ. This CDR3 contains 14 residues. V was clipped by 6 bases and J by 5 bases; unmatched bases: 10. Here the CDR3 reads CASKDRPGVETQYF. DNA of the CDR3: TGCGCCAGCAAGGACAGGCCGGGTGTTGAGACCCAGTACTTC.

This chain uses TRBV5-1 with TRBJ2-3; 10 bases fit TRBD2. This CDR3 contains 18 residues. Per germline, CDR1 SGHRS and CDR2 YFSETQ. The V segment lost 0 bases and the J segment 5 bases; nucleotides outside the gene matches: 12. The CDR3 region is CASSLAKEREGLGDTQYF. CDR3 bases: TGCGCCAGCAGCTTGGCCAAGGAGCGGGAGGGCCTCGGAGATACGCAGTATTTT.

CDR3 sequence (DNA): TGCGCCAGCAGCGTGGATGGGGGGGTCTACGAGCAGTACTTC. Residues: CASSVDGGVYEQYF. The rearrangement uses TRBV5-1 and TRBJ2-7, with 7 bases identical to TRBD2. V shed 4 bases and J 3 bases; nucleotides not matched to a gene: 7. This CDR3 has 14 residues. The V gene's germline CDR1 is SGHRS and CDR2 YFSETQ.

V usage is TRBV5-4 and J usage is TRBJ1-1; 9 bases map to TRBD1. This CDR3 has 16 amino acids. CDR1 and CDR2 from the germline V gene are SGHNT and YYREEE (reference sequence). V shed 5 bases, J shed 4 bases, and the junction held 12 bases outside the gene matches. The CDR3: CASRVDRGAVGTEAFF. DNA for the CDR3: TGTGCCAGCAGAGTGGACAGGGGAGCTGTAGGCACTGAAGCTTTCTTT.

This chain links TRBV29-1 with TRBJ1-3, with D unclear. Germline-derived CDR1 and CDR2 are SQVTM and ANQGSEA. Trimming took 7 bases from V and 3 from J, leaving 13 bases between them. The CDR3 sequence is 13 residues long. The DNA of the CDR3 is TGCAGCGCTTCTGAGACTCATGGAAACACCATATATTTT. Its translation is CSASETHGNTIYF.

This clone has only one observation. The chain is built from TRBV5-1 and TRBJ2-5, with 10 bases matching TRBD1. Germline values: CDR1 SGHRS, CDR2 YFSETQ. This CDR3 region has 16 residues. Germline trimming cut 0 bases from V and 5 bases from J; bases unmatched to any gene: 7. The CDR3 protein is CASSLAPTGGEETQYF. CDR3 DNA sequence: TGCGCCAGCAGCTTGGCCCCGACAGGGGGCGAGGAGACCCAGTACTTC.

The chain is built from TRBV19 and TRBJ2-3; 11 bases are shared with TRBD1. Germline V gene data show CDR1 as LNHDA and CDR2 as SQIVND (reference sequence). The CDR3 runs to 14 residues. J gave up 5 bases and V 3 bases, and 1 base lay outside the gene matches. The CDR3 loop reads CASSMGQGGDTQYF. CDR3 in DNA: TGTGCCAGTAGTATGGGACAGGGGGGAGATACGCAGTATTTT.

This chain uses TRBV15 with TRBJ1-6; D gene ambiguous. Germline V gene sequence: CDR1 LNHNV, CDR2 YYDKDF (reference sequence). This CDR3 is built from 13 residues. Trimming shortened V by 1 base and J by 9 bases, and 7 bases separated the two germline ends. CDR3 sequence reads: CATSRADSSPLHF. The CDR3 coding sequence is TGTGCCACCAGCAGAGCAGATTCTTCACCCCTCCACTTT. Full variable domain (missing parts from reference TRBV15 and TRBJ1-6): DAMVIQNPRYQVTQFGKPVTLSCSQTLNHNVMYWYQQKSSQAPKLLFHYYDKDFNNEADTPDNFQSRRPNTSFCFLDIRSPGLGDTAMYLCATSRADSSPLHFGNGTRLTVT.

The chain links TRBV5-1 to TRBJ2-1; 8 nucleotides align to TRBD1. Germline CDR1 reads SGHRS; CDR2 reads YFSETQ. This CDR3 region has 13 residues. With 0 bases clipped from V and 10 bases from J, the junction kept 3 bases outside the gene matches. CDR3 protein: CASSLDAGGEQFF. CDR3 coding DNA: TGCGCCAGCAGCTTGGACGCAGGGGGCGAGCAGTTCTTC.

The chain uses TRBV29-1 and TRBJ1-4; D call uncertain. Per the germline V gene, CDR1 is SQVTM and CDR2 is ANQGSEA. This CDR3 region has 13 residues. Trimming removed 7 bases at V and 0 bases at J, with 9 bases between. CDR3 residues: CSAVRATNEKLFF. The CDR3 coding sequence is TGCAGCGCTGTGCGTGCAACTAATGAAAAACTGTTTTTT. Based on the CDR3 plus reference TRBV29-1 and TRBJ1-4, the full variable domain is SAVISQKPSRDICQRGTSLTIQCQVDSQVTMMFWYRQQPGQSLTLIATANQGSEATYESGFVIDKFPISRPNLTFSTLTVSNMSPEDSSIYLCSAVRATNEKLFFGSGTQLSVL.

V is TRBV10-2 and J is TRBJ2-2; 8 bases are a match to TRBD2. With 0 bases clipped from V and 5 bases from J, the junction kept 11 bases outside the gene matches. Germline V lookup: CDR1 WSHSY, CDR2 SAAADI. The CDR3 has 18 residues. CDR3 residues: CASSESGLALMRTGELFF. The CDR3 nucleotides are TGCGCCAGCAGTGAGTCAGGACTAGCCCTCATGCGGACCGGGGAGCTGTTTTTT.

This sequence joins TRBV11-2 and TRBJ2-5; a possible D gene is TRBD2 (6 bases). Germline-derived CDR1 and CDR2 are SGHAT and FQNNGV. V gave up 5 bases and J gave up 2 bases, with 15 bases separating them. CDR3 length: 15 amino acids. The DNA of the CDR3 is TGTGCCAGCAGCCCTGGTGCGGGACTTCAAGAGACCCAGTACTTC. Encoded protein: CASSPGAGLQETQYF.

The chain joins TRBV5-4 to TRBJ1-2; possible D gene TRBD1, 6 bases. V lost 4 bases and J 5 bases, leaving 15 bases between the germline ends. CDR1 SGHNT and CDR2 YYREEE come from the germline V gene (reference sequence). CDR3 length: 14 amino acids. Here the CDR3 DNA reads TGTGCCAGCAGCGTCGGACAGAACATTTATGGCTACACCTTC. Its translation: CASSVGQNIYGYTF.

This chain joins TRBV7-2 and TRBJ2-3; TRBD2 agrees at 15 bases. This CDR3 has 19 residues. With 5 bases clipped from V and 3 bases from J, the junction kept 12 bases outside the gene matches. CDR1 is SGHTA, CDR2 FQGNSA, per germline. CDR3 coding DNA: TGTGCCAGCAGCCCAACACCCGGGACTAGCGGGAGGAGGACAGATACGCAGTATTTT. Protein: CASSPTPGTSGRRTDTQYF. Filled out from reference TRBV7-2 and TRBJ2-3, the complete variable domain reads GAGVSQSPSNKVTEKGKDVELRCDPISGHTALYWYRQSLGQGLEFLIYFQGNSAPDKSGLPSDRFSAERTGGSVSTLTIQRTQQEDSAVYLCASSPTPGTSGRRTDTQYFGPGTRLTVL.

This chain connects TRBV28 to TRBJ1-2; possible D gene TRBD1, 5 bases. The CDR3 length is 12 residues. Deletions cut 3 bases from V and 8 bases from J, with 10 bases between. Germline assignment: CDR1 MDHEN and CDR2 SYDVKM. CDR3 loop: CASSFRGYGYTF. In DNA form, the CDR3 reads TGTGCCAGCAGTTTTCGGGGGTACGGCTACACCTTC.

V is TRBV28 and J is TRBJ1-2, with D uncertain. The CDR3 extends over 13 amino acids. V lost 6 bases and J 8 bases, leaving 16 bases between the germline ends. Germline CDR1 is MDHEN and CDR2 is SYDVKM. The DNA of the CDR3 is TGTGCCAGCAGCCCGATAGTAGGCGGCGGCTACACCTTC. This codes for CASSPIVGGGYTF.

The chain has TRBV7-2 and TRBJ1-1; the match to TRBD1 covers 9 bases. The CDR3 length is 15 residues. V lost 4 bases, J lost 7 bases, and 10 bases stayed unmatched. Per the germline V gene, CDR1 is SGHTA and CDR2 is FQGNSA. CDR3 bases: TGTGCCAGCAGCTCCCTTGCACAGGGGGCCGGTGAAGCTTTCTTT. Protein sequence: CASSSLAQGAGEAFF. Filled out from reference TRBV7-2 and TRBJ1-1, the complete variable domain reads GAGVSQSPSNKVTEKGKDVELRCDPISGHTALYWYRQSLGQGLEFLIYFQGNSAPDKSGLPSDRFSAERTGGSVSTLTIQRTQQEDSAVYLCASSSLAQGAGEAFFGQGTRLTVV.

The rearrangement uses TRBV11-3 and TRBJ2-3; 7 bases align to TRBD2. Losses at the gene ends were 4 bases for V and 0 bases for J; bases not matched to a gene: 13. CDR1 and CDR2 from the germline V gene are SGHNT and YENEEA. There are 18 residues in the CDR3. CDR3 sequence reads: CASSSRVAGISSTDTQYF. The CDR3 nucleotides are TGTGCCAGCAGCTCCCGAGTAGCGGGCATTTCTAGCACAGATACGCAGTATTTT. Supplemented by reference TRBV11-3 and TRBJ2-3, the full variable domain reads EAGVVQSPRYKIIEKKQPVAFWCNPISGHNTLYWYLQNLGQGPELLIRYENEEAVDDSQLPKDRFSAERLKGVDSTLKIQPAELGDSAVYLCASSSRVAGISSTDTQYFGPGTRLTVL.

Concerning this clone itself: The sample contains more than one DNA sequence encoding this CDR3. DNA for the CDR3: TGTGCCAGCAGCCTAGTATGGGGAGCAGGAAACACTGAAGCTTTCTTT. Protein product: CASSLVWGAGNTEAFF. The chain links TRBV11-2 to TRBJ1-1; D is ambiguous. The CDR3 length is 16 residues. V was trimmed by 5 bases and J by 2 bases, leaving 18 bases between them. Germline V gene data show CDR1 as SGHAT and CDR2 as FQNNGV.

The chain is built from TRBV6-1 and TRBJ2-7; 7 nucleotides match TRBD1. Losses at the gene ends were 6 bases for V and 4 bases for J; bases not matched to a gene: 9. The CDR3 is 14 amino acids. Germline values: CDR1 MNHNS, CDR2 SASEGT. This CDR3 reads CASSGQANTYEQYF. The CDR3 DNA follows: TGTGCCAGCAGCGGACAGGCAAATACGTACGAGCAGTACTTC.

This chain uses TRBV2 with TRBJ1-1; unclear D gene. The germline gives CDR1 SNHLY, CDR2 FYNNEI. This CDR3 comprises 14 residues. The ends were cut back, 5 bases at V and 0 bases at J, with 10 bases in the middle. The DNA of the CDR3 is TGTGCCAGCAGTTACCGAGGGTTGAACACTGAAGCTTTCTTT. Protein product: CASSYRGLNTEAFF.

In its sample, this clone was seen once. The chain carries TRBV29-1 and TRBJ2-5; 8 nucleotides agree with TRBD1. CDR1 and CDR2 from the germline V gene are SQVTM and ANQGSEA. V shed 7 bases and J 5 bases; nucleotides not matched to a gene: 9. This CDR3 has 13 residues. The CDR3 loop is CSALRGLGETQYF. As DNA, the CDR3 is TGCAGCGCACTCAGGGGGCTCGGGGAGACCCAGTACTTC.

The rearrangement links TRBV7-2 to TRBJ1-1, with D possibly TRBD1 on 5 matching bases. Germline lookup yields CDR1 SGHTA and CDR2 FQGNSA. This CDR3 contains 14 residues. The V gene lost 1 base and the J gene lost 0 bases, with 6 bases spanning the gap. CDR3 sequence: CASSLGQLNTEAFF. The CDR3 DNA follows: TGTGCCAGCAGCTTAGGACAGCTGAACACTGAAGCTTTCTTT. The whole variable domain, remainder taken from reference TRBV7-2 and TRBJ1-1, is GAGVSQSPSNKVTEKGKDVELRCDPISGHTALYWYRQSLGQGLEFLIYFQGNSAPDKSGLPSDRFSAERTGGSVSTLTIQRTQQEDSAVYLCASSLGQLNTEAFFGQGTRLTVV.